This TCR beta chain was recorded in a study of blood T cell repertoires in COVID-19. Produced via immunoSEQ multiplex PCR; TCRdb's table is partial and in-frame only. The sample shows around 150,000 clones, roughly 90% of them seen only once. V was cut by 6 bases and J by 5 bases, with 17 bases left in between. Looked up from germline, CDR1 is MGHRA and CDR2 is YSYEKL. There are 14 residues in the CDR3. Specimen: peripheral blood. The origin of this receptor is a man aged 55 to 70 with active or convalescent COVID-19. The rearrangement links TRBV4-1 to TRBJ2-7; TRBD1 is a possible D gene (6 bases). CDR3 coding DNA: TGCGCCAGCAGTCCAACAGGGTTCAGGAACGAGCAGTACTTC. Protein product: CASSPTGFRNEQYF.